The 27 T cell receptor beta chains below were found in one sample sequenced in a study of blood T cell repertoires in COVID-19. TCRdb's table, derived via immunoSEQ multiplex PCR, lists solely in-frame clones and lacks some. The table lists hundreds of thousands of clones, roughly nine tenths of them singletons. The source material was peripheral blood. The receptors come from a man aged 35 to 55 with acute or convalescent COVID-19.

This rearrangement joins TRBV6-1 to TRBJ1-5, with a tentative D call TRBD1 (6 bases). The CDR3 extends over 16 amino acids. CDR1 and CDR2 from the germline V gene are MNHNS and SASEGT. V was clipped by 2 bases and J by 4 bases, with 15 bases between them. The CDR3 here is CASSEIPRTVNQPQHF. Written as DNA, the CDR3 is TGTGCCAGCAGTGAAATTCCTAGGACAGTTAATCAGCCCCAGCATTTT.

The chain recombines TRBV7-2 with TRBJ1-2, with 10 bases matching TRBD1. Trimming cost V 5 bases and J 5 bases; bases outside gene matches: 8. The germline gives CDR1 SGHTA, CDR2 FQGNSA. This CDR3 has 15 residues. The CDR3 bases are TGTGCCAGCAGCCCCGGACAGGGGGAATGGTATGGCTACACCTTC. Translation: CASSPGQGEWYGYTF.

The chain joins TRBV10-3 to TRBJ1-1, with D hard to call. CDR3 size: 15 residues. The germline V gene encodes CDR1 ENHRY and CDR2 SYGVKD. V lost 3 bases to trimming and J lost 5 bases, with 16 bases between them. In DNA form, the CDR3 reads TGTGCCATCAGTGACCAGGTATCCTCCTCTACTGAAGCTTTCTTT. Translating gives CAISDQVSSSTEAFF.

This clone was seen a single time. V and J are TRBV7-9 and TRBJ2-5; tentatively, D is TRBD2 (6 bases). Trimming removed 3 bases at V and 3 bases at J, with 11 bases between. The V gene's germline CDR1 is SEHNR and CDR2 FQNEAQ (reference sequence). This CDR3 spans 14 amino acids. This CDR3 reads CASSFWRDEETQYF. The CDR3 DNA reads TGTGCCAGCAGCTTTTGGAGGGATGAAGAGACCCAGTACTTC. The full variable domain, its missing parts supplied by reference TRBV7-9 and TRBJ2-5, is DTGVSQNPRHKITKRGQNVTFRCDPISEHNRLYWYRQTLGQGPEFLTYFQNEAQLEKSRLLSDRFSAERPKGSFSTLEIQRTEQGDSAMYLCASSFWRDEETQYFGPGTRLLVL.

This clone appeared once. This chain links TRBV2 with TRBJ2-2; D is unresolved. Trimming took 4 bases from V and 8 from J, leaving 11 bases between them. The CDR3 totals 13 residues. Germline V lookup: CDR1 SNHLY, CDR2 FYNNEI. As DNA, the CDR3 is TGTGCCAGCAGTGGGGCTCGAACAGGGGAGCTGTTTTTT. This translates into CASSGARTGELFF.

The CDR3 DNA follows: TGTGCCAGCAGGCCCCGGGACAGGGGTAACGAGCAGTACTTC. It specifies CASRPRDRGNEQYF. This sequence joins TRBV6-5 and TRBJ2-7; 10 bases fit TRBD1. The germline gives CDR1 MNHEY, CDR2 SVGAGI. This CDR3 has 14 amino acids. Trimming took 6 bases from V and 5 from J; bases not matched to a gene: 7.

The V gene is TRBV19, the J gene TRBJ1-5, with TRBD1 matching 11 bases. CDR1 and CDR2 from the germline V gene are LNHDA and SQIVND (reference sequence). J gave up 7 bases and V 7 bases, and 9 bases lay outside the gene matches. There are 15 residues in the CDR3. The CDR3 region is CASTPRTGGRQPQHF. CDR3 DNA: TGTGCCAGTACCCCACGGACAGGGGGCCGACAGCCCCAGCATTTT.

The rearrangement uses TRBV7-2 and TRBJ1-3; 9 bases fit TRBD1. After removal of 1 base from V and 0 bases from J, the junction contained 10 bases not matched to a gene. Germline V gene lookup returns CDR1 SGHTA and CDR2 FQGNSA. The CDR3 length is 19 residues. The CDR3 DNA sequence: TGTGCCAGCAGCTTAGTCGACAGGGGGTCCTTCCTCTCTGGAAACACCATATATTTT. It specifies CASSLVDRGSFLSGNTIYF.

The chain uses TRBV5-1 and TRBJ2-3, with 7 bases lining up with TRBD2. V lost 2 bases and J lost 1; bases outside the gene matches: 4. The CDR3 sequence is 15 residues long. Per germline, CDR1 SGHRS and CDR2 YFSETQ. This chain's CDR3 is CASSFGTTRTDTQYF. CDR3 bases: TGCGCCAGCAGCTTCGGGACTACCCGCACAGATACGCAGTATTTT. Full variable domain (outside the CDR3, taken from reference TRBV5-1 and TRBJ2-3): KAGVTQTPRYLIKTRGQQVTLSCSPISGHRSVSWYQQTPGQGLQFLFEYFSETQRNKGNFPGRFSGRQFSNSRSEMNVSTLELGDSALYLCASSFGTTRTDTQYFGPGTRLTVL.

The chain's CDR3 is CASTSNRELYEQYF. For the CDR3, the DNA is TGTGCCAGCACCTCGAACAGGGAGCTCTACGAGCAGTACTTC. V and J are TRBV6-5 and TRBJ2-7, with D possibly being TRBD1 (6 bases). The CDR3 has 14 residues. Germline V lookup: CDR1 MNHEY, CDR2 SVGAGI. Deletions cut 7 bases from V and 3 bases from J, with 16 bases between.

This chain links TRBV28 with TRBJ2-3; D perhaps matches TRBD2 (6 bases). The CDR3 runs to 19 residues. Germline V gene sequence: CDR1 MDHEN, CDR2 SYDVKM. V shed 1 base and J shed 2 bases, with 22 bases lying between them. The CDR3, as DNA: TGTGCCAGCAGTTTATTCAGGATTCTCCGGGAGAGTAACACAGATACGCAGTATTTT. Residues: CASSLFRILRESNTDTQYF.

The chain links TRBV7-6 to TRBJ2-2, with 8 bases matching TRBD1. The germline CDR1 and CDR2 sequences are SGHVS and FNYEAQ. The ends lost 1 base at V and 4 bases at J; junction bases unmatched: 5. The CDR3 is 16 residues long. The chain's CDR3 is CASSLGAGGFTGELFF. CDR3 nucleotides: TGTGCCAGCAGCTTAGGGGCAGGGGGCTTCACCGGGGAGCTGTTTTTT.

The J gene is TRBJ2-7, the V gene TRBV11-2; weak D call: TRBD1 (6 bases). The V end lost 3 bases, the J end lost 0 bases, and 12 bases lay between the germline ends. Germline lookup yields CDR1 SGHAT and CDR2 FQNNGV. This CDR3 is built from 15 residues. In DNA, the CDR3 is TGTGCCAGCAGCTTCAGGACAGCCCCCTCCTACGAGCAGTACTTC. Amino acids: CASSFRTAPSYEQYF.

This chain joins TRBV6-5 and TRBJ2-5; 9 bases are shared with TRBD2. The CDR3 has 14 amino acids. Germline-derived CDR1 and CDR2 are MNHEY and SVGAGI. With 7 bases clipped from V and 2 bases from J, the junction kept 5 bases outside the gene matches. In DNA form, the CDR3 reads TGTGCCAGCACAAGACTAGCGGCACAAGAGACCCAGTACTTC. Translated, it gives CASTRLAAQETQYF.

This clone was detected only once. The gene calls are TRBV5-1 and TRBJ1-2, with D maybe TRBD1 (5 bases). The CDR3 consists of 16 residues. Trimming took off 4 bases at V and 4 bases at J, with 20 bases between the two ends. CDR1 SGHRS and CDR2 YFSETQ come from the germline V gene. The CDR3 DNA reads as TGCGCCAGCAGCCAAGGTCGTGGCGGGGCCGGCTATGGCTACACCTTC. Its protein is CASSQGRGGAGYGYTF.

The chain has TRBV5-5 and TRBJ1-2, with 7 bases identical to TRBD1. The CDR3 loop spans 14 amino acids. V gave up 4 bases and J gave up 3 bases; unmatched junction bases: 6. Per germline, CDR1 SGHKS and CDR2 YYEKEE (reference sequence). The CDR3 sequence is CASSRRDSHYGYTF. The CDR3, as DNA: TGTGCCAGCAGCCGCCGGGACAGTCACTATGGCTACACCTTC.

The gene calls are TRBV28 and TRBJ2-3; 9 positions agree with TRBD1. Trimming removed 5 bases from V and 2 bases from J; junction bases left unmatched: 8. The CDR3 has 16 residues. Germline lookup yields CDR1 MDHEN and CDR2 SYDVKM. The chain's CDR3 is CASSRTGEPPTDTQYF. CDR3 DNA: TGTGCCAGCAGTCGGACAGGGGAGCCCCCCACAGATACGCAGTATTTT.

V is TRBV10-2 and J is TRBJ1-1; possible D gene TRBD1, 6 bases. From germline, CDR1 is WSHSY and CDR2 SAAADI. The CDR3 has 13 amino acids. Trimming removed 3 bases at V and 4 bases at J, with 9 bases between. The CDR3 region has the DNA TGCGCCAGCAGTGAACAGGGCCCCACTGAAGCTTTCTTT. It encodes CASSEQGPTEAFF.

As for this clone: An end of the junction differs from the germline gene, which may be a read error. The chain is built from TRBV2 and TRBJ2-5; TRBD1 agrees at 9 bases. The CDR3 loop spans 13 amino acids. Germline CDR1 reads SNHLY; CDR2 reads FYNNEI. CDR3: CASIEDRGGTQYF. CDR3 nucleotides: TGTGCCAGCATTGAAGACAGGGGGGGGACCCAGTACTTC.

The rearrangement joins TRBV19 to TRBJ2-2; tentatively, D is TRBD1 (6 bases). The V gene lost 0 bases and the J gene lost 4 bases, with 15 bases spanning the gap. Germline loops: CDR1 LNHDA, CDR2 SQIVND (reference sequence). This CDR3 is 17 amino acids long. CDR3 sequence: CASSIDRRQASTGELFF. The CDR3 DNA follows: TGTGCCAGTAGTATAGATAGGAGACAGGCTAGCACCGGGGAGCTGTTTTTT.

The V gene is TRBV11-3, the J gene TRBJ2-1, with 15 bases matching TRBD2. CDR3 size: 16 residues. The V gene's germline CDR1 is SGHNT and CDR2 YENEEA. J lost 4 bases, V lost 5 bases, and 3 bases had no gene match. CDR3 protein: CASSPGTSGGYNEQFF. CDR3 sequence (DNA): TGTGCCAGCAGCCCAGGGACTAGCGGGGGGTACAATGAGCAGTTCTTC.

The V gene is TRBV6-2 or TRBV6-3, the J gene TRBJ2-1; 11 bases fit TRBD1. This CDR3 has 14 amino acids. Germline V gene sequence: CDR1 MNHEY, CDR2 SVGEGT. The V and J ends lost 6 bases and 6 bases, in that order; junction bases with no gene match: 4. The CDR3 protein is CASSLGTGGNEQFF. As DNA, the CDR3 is TGTGCCAGCAGCCTCGGGACAGGGGGCAATGAGCAGTTCTTC.

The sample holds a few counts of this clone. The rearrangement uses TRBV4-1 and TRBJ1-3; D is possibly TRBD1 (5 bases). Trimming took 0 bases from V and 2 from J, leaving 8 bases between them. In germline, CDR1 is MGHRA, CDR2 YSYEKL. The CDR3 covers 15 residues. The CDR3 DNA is TGCGCCAGCAGCCAAGAGGGGACTGCTGGAAACACCATATATTTT. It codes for CASSQEGTAGNTIYF.

The DNA for the CDR3 is TGTGCCAGCAGCCCGGATGGAGGTGGCTACGAGCAGTACTTC. This codes for CASSPDGGGYEQYF. This sequence joins TRBV5-6 and TRBJ2-7; D perhaps matches TRBD2 (5 bases). Trimming took off 4 bases at V and 3 bases at J, with 14 bases between the two ends. CDR1 and CDR2 from the germline V gene are SGHDT and YYEEEE. The CDR3 loop spans 14 amino acids.

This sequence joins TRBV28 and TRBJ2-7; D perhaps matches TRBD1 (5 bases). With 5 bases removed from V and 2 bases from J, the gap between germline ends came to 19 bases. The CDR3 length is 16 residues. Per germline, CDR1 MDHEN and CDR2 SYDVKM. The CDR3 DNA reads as TGTGCCAGCAGTACTATCGTGGTCAGGGCCGCCTACGAGCAGTACTTC. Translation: CASSTIVVRAAYEQYF.

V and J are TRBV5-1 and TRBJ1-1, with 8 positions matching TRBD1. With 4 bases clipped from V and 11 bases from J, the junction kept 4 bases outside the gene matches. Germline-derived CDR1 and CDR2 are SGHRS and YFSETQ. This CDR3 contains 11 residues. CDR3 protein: CASSDRGGAFF. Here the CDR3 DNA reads TGCGCCAGCAGCGACAGGGGAGGCGCTTTCTTT.

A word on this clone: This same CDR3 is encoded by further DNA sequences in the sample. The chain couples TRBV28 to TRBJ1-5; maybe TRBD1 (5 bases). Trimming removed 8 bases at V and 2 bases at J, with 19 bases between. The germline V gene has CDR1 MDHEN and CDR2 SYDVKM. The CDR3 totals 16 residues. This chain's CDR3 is CASSPMGQGGNQPQHF. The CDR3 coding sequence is TGTGCCAGCTCTCCTATGGGGCAGGGCGGCAATCAGCCCCAGCATTTT.